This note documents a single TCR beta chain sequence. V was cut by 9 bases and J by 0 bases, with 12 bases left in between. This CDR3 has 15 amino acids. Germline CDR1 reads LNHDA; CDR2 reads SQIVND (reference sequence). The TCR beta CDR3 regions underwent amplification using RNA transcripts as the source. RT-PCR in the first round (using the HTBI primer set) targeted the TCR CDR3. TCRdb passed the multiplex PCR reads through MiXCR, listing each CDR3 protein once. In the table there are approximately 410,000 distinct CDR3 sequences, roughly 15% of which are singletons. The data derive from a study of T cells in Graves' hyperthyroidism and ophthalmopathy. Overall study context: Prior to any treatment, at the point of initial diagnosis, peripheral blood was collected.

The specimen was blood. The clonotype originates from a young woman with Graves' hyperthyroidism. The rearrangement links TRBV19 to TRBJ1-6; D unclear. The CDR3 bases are TGTGCCAGCAAGCCACTTAGCTCCTATAATTCACCCCTCCACTTT. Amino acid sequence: CASKPLSSYNSPLHF.